The rows below give T cell receptor beta chains drawn from one sample of a study of cytomegalovirus exposure and HLA in healthy donors. Profiled with immunoSEQ multiplex PCR; TCRdb holds only in-frame clones, not every one. The data show 90,000 to 110,000 clones, roughly 86% seen once. The sequencing sample was made of PBMCs. The receptors were gathered from a woman between 18 and 30 years old in good health and CMV-seropositive. CDR3s include the opening cysteine and the closing phenylalanine or tryptophan. Fields, in order: CDR3 protein, CDR3 DNA, V gene, clone size, J gene, D gene. D genes are given only for firm matches. Clone size is shown for a subset of rows, as once, few, many or a class of expanded clone.

CASKGPTYEQYF,TGTGCCAGCAAGGGGCCTACCTACGAGCAGTACTTC,TRBV6-5,once,TRBJ2-7,.
CASSWDRAIYGYTF,TGTGCCAGCAGTTGGGACAGGGCGATCTATGGCTACACCTTC,TRBV28,.,TRBJ1-2,TRBD1
CASSLWRETQETQYF,TGTGCCAGCAGCTTGTGGAGGGAAACTCAAGAGACCCAGTACTTC,TRBV5-6,once,TRBJ2-5,.
CASSPQGTTYNEQFF,TGCGCCAGCAGCCCGCAGGGGACAACCTACAATGAGCAGTTCTTC,TRBV4-1,.,TRBJ2-1,.
CSVEDRGGGREYTQYF,TGCAGCGTTGAAGATCGAGGGGGCGGGAGGGAATATACGCAGTATTTT,TRBV29-1,.,TRBJ2-3,TRBD2
CSVEVGTGNSPLHF,TGCAGCGTTGAAGTCGGGACAGGCAATTCACCCCTCCACTTT,TRBV29-1,.,TRBJ1-6,TRBD1
CASSPLETQYF,TGTGCCAGCAGCCCTTTAGAGACCCAGTACTTC,TRBV11-3,.,TRBJ2-5,.
CASSKTPGTGVKANYGYTF,TGTGCCAGTAGTAAAACCCCGGGGACAGGGGTAAAAGCTAACTATGGCTACACCTTC,TRBV19,.,TRBJ1-2,TRBD1
CASSTGQILGEQYF,TGTGCCAGCAGCACCGGACAGATTTTGGGGGAGCAGTACTTC,TRBV5-5,once,TRBJ2-7,.
CASSGIERDSYNEQFF,TGTGCCAGCAGCGGAATAGAGCGGGACTCCTACAATGAGCAGTTCTTC,TRBV9,.,TRBJ2-1,TRBD2
CASSLFRGARSNQPQHF,TGTGCCAGCAGCTTATTTCGGGGGGCGAGGAGCAATCAGCCCCAGCATTTT,TRBV7-3,.,TRBJ1-5,.
CASSFGQGYHEQYF,TGTGCCAGCAGCTTTGGACAGGGATATCACGAGCAGTACTTC,TRBV7-9,.,TRBJ2-7,TRBD1
CASGLPSSGNTIYF,TGTGCCAGCGGGCTGCCCAGCTCTGGAAACACCATATATTTT,TRBV9,.,TRBJ1-3,.
CASSYSSKVQAFF,TGTGCCAGCAGTTACTCGAGTAAAGTACAAGCTTTCTTT,TRBV6-5,.,TRBJ1-1,.
CASSLSGPRSGGYTF,TGTGCCAGCAGTTTATCGGGTCCTAGGTCCGGTGGCTACACCTTC,TRBV28,.,TRBJ1-2,.
CASSAPDREVYGYTF,TGTGCCAGCAGCGCCCCGGACAGAGAGGTTTATGGCTACACCTTC,TRBV9,.,TRBJ1-2,.
CASSLELPYEQYF,TGTGCCAGCAGTTTGGAGTTGCCCTACGAGCAGTACTTC,TRBV28,.,TRBJ2-7,.
CASSQDRGQGLRELFF,TGCGCCAGCAGCCAAGATCGAGGGCAGGGGTTGCGAGAGCTGTTTTTT,TRBV4-1,.,TRBJ2-2,.
CASSARRAASEKLFF,TGTGCCAGCAGTGCGCGGCGGGCCGCTTCTGAAAAACTGTTTTTT,TRBV6-1,.,TRBJ1-4,.
CASSPRQGVSPLHF,TGTGCCAGCAGCCCACGACAGGGAGTTTCACCCCTCCACTTT,TRBV14,.,TRBJ1-6,TRBD1
CASSLSAGEPSPQHF,TGCGCCAGCAGCTTGTCCGCGGGGGAGCCTTCGCCCCAGCATTTT,TRBV5-1,.,TRBJ1-5,.
CATSRGELAGGMETQYF,TGTGCCACCAGCAGAGGGGAACTAGCGGGAGGAATGGAGACCCAGTACTTC,TRBV15,.,TRBJ2-5,TRBD2
CASNPRFYEQYF,TGTGCCAGCAACCCTAGATTCTACGAGCAGTACTTC,TRBV27,.,TRBJ2-7,.
CATAREGGNTEAFF,TGTGCCACCGCGCGGGAGGGCGGAAACACTGAAGCTTTCTTT,TRBV15,.,TRBJ1-1,.
CASSTGIEAFF,TGTGCCAGCAGTACAGGGATTGAAGCTTTCTTT,TRBV7-9,few,TRBJ1-1,.
CASRRTGTGVGANYGYTF,TGTGCCAGCAGACGGACCGGGACAGGGGTGGGGGCTAACTATGGCTACACCTTC,TRBV27,.,TRBJ1-2,TRBD1
CASSRTAYEQYF,TGTGCCAGTAGTAGAACAGCCTACGAGCAGTACTTC,TRBV19,.,TRBJ2-7,.
CASSPRTGGPSNSTIYF,TGTGCCAGCAGTCCTAGGACAGGAGGCCCGTCTAACAGCACCATATATTTT,TRBV13,.,TRBJ1-3,TRBD1
CASSRREQYF,TGTGCCAGCAGCCGTCGGGAGCAGTACTTC,TRBV28,.,TRBJ2-7,.
CASSLQGGLGNEQFF,TGTGCCAGCAGCTTGCAAGGGGGCCTAGGGAATGAGCAGTTCTTC,TRBV5-4,.,TRBJ2-1,TRBD1
CASSQDRGSGYEQFF,TGTGCCAGCAGCCAAGACAGAGGATCCGGATATGAGCAGTTCTTC,TRBV4-2,.,TRBJ2-1,.
CASSSPYRGRTDTQYF,TGTGCCAGCAGCTCCCCCTACAGGGGGCGCACAGATACGCAGTATTTT,TRBV7-6,.,TRBJ2-3,TRBD1
CASTRQNTEAFF,TGTGCCAGCACTCGACAGAACACTGAAGCTTTCTTT,TRBV6-1,few,TRBJ1-1,.
CASSLAGQGLSYEQYF,TGTGCCAGCAGCTTAGCGGGACAGGGGCTCTCCTACGAGCAGTACTTC,TRBV11-3,few,TRBJ2-7,TRBD1
CASSLAGSTNEKLFF,TGTGCCAGCAGCCTAGCGGGGAGCACTAATGAAAAACTGTTTTTT,TRBV11-3,.,TRBJ1-4,.